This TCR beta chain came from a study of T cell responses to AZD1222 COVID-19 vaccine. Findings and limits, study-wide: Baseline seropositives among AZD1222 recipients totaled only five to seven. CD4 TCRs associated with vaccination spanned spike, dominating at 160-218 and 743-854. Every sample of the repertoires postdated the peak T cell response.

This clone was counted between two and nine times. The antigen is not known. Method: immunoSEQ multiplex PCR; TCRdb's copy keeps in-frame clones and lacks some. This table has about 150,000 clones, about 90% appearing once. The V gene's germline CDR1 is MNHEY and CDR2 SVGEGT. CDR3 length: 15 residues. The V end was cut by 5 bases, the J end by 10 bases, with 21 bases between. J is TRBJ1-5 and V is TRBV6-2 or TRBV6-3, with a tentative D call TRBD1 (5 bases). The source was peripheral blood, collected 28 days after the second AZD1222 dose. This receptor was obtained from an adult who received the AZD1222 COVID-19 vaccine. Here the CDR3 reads CASSAGWGLKTPQHF. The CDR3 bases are TGTGCCAGCAGTGCCGGCTGGGGCCTCAAGACCCCCCAGCATTTT.